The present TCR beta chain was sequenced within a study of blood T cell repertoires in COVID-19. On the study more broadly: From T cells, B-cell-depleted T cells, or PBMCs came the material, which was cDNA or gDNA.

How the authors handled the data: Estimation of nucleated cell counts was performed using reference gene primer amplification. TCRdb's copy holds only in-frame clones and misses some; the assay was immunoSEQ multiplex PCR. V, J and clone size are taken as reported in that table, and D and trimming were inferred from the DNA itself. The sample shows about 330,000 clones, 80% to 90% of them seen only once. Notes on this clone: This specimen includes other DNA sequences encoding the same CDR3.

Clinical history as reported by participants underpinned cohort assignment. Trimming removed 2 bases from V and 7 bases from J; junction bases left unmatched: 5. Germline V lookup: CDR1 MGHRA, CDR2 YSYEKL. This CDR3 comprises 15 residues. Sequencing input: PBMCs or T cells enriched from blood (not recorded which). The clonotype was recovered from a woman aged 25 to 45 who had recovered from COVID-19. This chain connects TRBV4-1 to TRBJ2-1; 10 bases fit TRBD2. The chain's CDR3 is CASSQSSGGLNEQFF. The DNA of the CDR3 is TGCGCCAGCAGCCAAAGTAGCGGGGGGCTGAATGAGCAGTTCTTC.